Listed below are T cell receptor beta chains from one sample, sequenced in a study of OX40 agonist ivuxolimab in advanced cancers. Method: immunoSEQ multiplex PCR; TCRdb's copy keeps in-frame clones and lacks some. Of about 100,000 clones listed, around 90% are singletons. Sample: CD4+ or CD8+ T cells sorted from blood, taken in a trial of the OX40 agonist ivuxolimab. Every receptor here comes from an adult with an advanced solid tumor such as melanoma, head and neck, liver or kidney cancer. CDR3s leave out the opening cysteine and the closing phenylalanine or tryptophan. D genes are given only for firm matches. Size is omitted from some rows. Given values are once, few, many or a class for expanded clones.

>NA|NA|TRBV30|TRBJ2-2
AWSVSGIGELF
>NA|NA|TRBV19|TRBJ1-1
ASSIKSSGQLEAF
>TRBD2|NA|TRBV5-1|TRBJ2-7
ASSLGGLAGDGQY
>TRBD2|NA|TRBV10-3|TRBJ2-3
AISESVGLAGPREDTQY
>TRBD1|once|TRBV6-5|TRBJ2-1
ASSYSTGGRRLEQF
>NA|NA|TRBV2|TRBJ1-2
ASSVGGFSYGYT
>NA|NA|TRBV11-2|TRBJ1-4
ASSLQGTTTNEKLF
>NA|few|TRBV9|TRBJ2-7
ASSVGSNSYEQY
>TRBD1|NA|TRBV18|TRBJ1-1
ASSHTGGYTEAF
>TRBD1|NA|TRBV18|TRBJ2-3
ASSPRQGATDTQY
>TRBD1|few|TRBV5-4|TRBJ2-3
ASSLSTGEDTQY
>TRBD1|once|TRBV30|TRBJ1-5
AWSPGQGSNQPQH
>NA|NA|TRBV10-3|TRBJ1-1
AISAQGNTEAF
>TRBD1|NA|TRBV5-1|TRBJ2-7
ASSWGQGASYEQY
>NA|NA|TRBV7-8|TRBJ2-2
ASSAGGAGELF
>NA|NA|TRBV25-1|TRBJ2-7
ATRGRSAGEQY
>NA|NA|TRBV19|TRBJ2-5
ASSGSVGTVATQY
>NA|NA|TRBV19|TRBJ1-4
ASSTMTATNEKLF
>NA|NA|TRBV28|TRBJ2-1
ASSTPVVGLNEQF
>TRBD1|NA|TRBV5-4|TRBJ2-7
ASSVRPGTGGSYEQY